What follows is one T cell receptor (beta chain) and its context. Only in-frame clones appear in the TCRdb table, and some are missing; sequencing was by immunoSEQ multiplex PCR. In the table there are about 1 million clones, about 70% of which are singletons. The data are from a study of shared clonotypes between healthy human individuals. J lost 4 bases, V lost 8 bases, and 3 bases had no gene match. Germline assignment: CDR1 MNHEY and CDR2 SVGAGI. This CDR3 spans 14 amino acids. The rearrangement links TRBV6-5 to TRBJ2-2; TRBD1 agrees at 11 bases. The sequencing input was memory CD4+ T cells sorted from blood. Subset denoted: CD45RA-negative fraction. This receptor was taken from a man aged 18 to 29 in good health. CDR3 protein: CASRTGGGTGELFF. CDR3 DNA sequence: TGTGCCAGCCGGACAGGGGGCGGCACCGGGGAGCTGTTTTTT.